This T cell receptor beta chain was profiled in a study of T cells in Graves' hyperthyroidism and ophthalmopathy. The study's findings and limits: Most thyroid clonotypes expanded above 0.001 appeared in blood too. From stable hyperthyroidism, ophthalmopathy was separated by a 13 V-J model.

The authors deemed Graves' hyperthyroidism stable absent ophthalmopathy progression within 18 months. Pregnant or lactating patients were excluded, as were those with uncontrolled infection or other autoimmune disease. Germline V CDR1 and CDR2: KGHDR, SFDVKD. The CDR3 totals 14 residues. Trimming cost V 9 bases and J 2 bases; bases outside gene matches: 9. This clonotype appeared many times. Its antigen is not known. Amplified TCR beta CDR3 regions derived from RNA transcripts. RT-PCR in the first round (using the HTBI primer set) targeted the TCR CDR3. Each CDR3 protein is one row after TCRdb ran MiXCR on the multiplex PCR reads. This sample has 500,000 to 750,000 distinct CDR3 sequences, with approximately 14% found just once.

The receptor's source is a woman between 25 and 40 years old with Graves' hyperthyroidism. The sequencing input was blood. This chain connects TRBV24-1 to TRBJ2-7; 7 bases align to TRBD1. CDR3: CATFTGTAPYEQYF. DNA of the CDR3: TGTGCCACCTTCACCGGGACAGCGCCCTACGAGCAGTACTTC.